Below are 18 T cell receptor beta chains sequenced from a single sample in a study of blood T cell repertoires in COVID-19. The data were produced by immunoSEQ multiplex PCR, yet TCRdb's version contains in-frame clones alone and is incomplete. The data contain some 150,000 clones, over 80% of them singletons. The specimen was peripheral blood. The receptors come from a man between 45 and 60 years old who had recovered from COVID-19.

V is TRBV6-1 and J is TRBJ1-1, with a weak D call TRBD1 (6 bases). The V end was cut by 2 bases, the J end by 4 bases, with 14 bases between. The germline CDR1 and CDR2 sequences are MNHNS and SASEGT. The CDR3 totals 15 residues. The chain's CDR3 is CASSEWGLGGTEAFF. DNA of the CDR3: TGTGCCAGCAGTGAATGGGGGCTAGGGGGCACTGAAGCTTTCTTT.

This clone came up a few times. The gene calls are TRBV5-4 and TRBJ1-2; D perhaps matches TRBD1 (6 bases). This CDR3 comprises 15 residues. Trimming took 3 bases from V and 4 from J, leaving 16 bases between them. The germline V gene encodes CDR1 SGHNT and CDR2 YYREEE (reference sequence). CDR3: CASSWATGSRYGYTF. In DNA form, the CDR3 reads TGTGCCAGCAGCTGGGCAACAGGGTCCCGCTATGGCTACACCTTC.

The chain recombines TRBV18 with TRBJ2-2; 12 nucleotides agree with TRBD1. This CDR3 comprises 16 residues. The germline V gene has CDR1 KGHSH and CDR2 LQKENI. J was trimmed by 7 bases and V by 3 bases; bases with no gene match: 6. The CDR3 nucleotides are TGTGCCAGCTCACCGTATGGGACAGGGGGCCTCGGGGAGCTGTTTTTT. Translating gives CASSPYGTGGLGELFF.

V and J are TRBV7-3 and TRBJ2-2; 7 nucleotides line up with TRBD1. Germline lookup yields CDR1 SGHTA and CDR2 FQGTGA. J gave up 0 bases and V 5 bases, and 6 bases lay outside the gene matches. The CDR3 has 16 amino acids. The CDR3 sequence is CASSATGVANTGELFF. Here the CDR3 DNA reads TGTGCCAGCAGCGCTACAGGGGTCGCGAACACCGGGGAGCTGTTTTTT.

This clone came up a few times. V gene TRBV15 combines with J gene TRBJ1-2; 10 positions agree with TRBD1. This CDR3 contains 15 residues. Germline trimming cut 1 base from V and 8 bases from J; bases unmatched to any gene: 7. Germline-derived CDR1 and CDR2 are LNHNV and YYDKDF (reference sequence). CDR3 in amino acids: CATSRGGQGVGGYTF. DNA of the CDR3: TGTGCCACCAGCAGAGGCGGACAGGGGGTGGGCGGCTACACCTTC.

The CDR3 loop is CASSQDRGGFYGYTF. DNA of the CDR3: TGCGCCAGCAGCCAAGATCGGGGGGGTTTCTATGGCTACACCTTC. This sequence joins TRBV4-3 and TRBJ1-2; D is possibly TRBD1 (5 bases). Germline V gene data show CDR1 as LGHNA and CDR2 as YSLEER. V lost 0 bases and J 4 bases, leaving 12 bases between the germline ends. This CDR3 is 15 amino acids long.

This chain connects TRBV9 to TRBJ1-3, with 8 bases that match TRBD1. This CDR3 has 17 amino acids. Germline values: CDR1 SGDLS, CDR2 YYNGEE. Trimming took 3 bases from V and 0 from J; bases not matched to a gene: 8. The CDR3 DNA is TGTGCCAGCAGCGCCAATTGGGACAGGCTCTCTGGAAACACCATATATTTT. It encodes CASSANWDRLSGNTIYF.

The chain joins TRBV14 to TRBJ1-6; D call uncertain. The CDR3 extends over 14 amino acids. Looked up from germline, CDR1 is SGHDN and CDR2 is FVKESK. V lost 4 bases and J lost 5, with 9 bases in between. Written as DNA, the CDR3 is TGTGCCAGCAGCCGAACGGTGGATAATTCACCCCTCCACTTT. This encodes CASSRTVDNSPLHF.

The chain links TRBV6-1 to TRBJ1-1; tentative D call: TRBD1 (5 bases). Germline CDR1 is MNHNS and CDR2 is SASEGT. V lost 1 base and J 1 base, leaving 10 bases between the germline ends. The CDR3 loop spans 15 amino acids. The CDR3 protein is CASSEEEGPNTEAFF. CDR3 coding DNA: TGTGCCAGCAGTGAAGAGGAGGGGCCGAACACTGAAGCTTTCTTT.

CDR3 DNA sequence: TGCAGTGCTAGTAACAGCGGGGGGTTTTCTAGCACAGATACGCAGTATTTT. It encodes CSASNSGGFSSTDTQYF. The rearrangement links TRBV20-1 to TRBJ2-3, with 9 bases identical to TRBD2. The V gene end was trimmed by 3 bases and the J gene end by 0 bases; junction bases not matched to a gene: 10. Germline CDR1 DFQATT, CDR2 SNEGSKA (reference sequence). This CDR3 is 17 amino acids long.

CDR3 protein: CASSSRAGPPTDTQYF. The CDR3 DNA is TGTGCCAGCAGTTCTAGAGCGGGCCCACCCACAGATACGCAGTATTTT. The chain has TRBV6-2 or TRBV6-3 and TRBJ2-3, with a weak D call TRBD2 (6 bases). The V end lost 4 bases, the J end lost 2 bases, and 16 bases lay between the germline ends. This CDR3 is built from 16 residues. Germline lookup yields CDR1 MNHEY and CDR2 SVGEGT.

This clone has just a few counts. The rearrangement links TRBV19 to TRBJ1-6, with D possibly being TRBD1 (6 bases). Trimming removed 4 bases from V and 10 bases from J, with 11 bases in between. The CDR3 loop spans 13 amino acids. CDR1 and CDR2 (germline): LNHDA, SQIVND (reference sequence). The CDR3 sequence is CASSNPGVSPLHF. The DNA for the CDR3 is TGTGCCAGTAGTAATCCAGGGGTATCACCCCTCCACTTT. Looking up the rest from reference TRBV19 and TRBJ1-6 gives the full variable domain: DGGITQSPKYLFRKEGQNVTLSCEQNLNHDAMYWYRQDPGQGLRLIYYSQIVNDFQKGDIAEGYSVSREKKESFPLTVTSAQKNPTAFYLCASSNPGVSPLHFGNGTRLTVT.

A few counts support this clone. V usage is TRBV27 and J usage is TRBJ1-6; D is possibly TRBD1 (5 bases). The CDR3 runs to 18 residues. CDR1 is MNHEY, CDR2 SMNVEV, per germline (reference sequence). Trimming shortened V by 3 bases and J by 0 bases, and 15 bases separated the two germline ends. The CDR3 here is CASSFVGGSSSYNSPLHF. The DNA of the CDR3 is TGTGCCAGCAGTTTTGTCGGGGGATCAAGCTCCTATAATTCACCCCTCCACTTT.

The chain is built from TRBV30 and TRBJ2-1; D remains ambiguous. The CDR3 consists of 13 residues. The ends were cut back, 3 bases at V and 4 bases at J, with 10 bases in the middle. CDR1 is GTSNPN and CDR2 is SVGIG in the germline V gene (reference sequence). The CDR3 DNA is TGTGCCTGGAGGGCAGGTTCTTACAATGAGCAGTTCTTC. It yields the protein CAWRAGSYNEQFF.

The CDR3 region has the DNA TGTGCCAGCAGCATCGGGGGGGGAGGCTATGGCTACACCTTC. It codes for CASSIGGGGYGYTF. J is TRBJ1-2 and V is TRBV6-5, with TRBD1 as a possible D gene (5 bases). Trimming left V 6 bases short and J 4 bases short, with 15 bases between. CDR1 and CDR2 from the germline V gene are MNHEY and SVGAGI. CDR3 size: 14 residues.

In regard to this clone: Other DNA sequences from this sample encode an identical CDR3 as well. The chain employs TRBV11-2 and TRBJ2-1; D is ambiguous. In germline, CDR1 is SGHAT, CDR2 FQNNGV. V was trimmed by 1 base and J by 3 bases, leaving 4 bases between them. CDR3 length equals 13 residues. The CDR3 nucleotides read TGTGCCAGCAGCTTAGGAGGCTACAATGAGCAGTTCTTC. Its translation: CASSLGGYNEQFF.

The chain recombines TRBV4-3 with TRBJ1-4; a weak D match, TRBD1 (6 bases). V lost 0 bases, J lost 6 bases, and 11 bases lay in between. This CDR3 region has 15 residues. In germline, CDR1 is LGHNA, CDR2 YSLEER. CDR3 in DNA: TGCGCCAGCAGCCAAGAGGCAGGACAGCATGAAAAACTGTTTTTT. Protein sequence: CASSQEAGQHEKLFF.

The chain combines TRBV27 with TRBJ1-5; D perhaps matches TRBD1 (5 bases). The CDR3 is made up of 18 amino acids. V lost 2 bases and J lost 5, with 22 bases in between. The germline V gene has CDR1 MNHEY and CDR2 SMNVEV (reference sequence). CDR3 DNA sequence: TGTGCCAGCAGTTTAGTGGGGGGTGGAATAGCCGATGATCAGCCCCAGCATTTT. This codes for CASSLVGGGIADDQPQHF.